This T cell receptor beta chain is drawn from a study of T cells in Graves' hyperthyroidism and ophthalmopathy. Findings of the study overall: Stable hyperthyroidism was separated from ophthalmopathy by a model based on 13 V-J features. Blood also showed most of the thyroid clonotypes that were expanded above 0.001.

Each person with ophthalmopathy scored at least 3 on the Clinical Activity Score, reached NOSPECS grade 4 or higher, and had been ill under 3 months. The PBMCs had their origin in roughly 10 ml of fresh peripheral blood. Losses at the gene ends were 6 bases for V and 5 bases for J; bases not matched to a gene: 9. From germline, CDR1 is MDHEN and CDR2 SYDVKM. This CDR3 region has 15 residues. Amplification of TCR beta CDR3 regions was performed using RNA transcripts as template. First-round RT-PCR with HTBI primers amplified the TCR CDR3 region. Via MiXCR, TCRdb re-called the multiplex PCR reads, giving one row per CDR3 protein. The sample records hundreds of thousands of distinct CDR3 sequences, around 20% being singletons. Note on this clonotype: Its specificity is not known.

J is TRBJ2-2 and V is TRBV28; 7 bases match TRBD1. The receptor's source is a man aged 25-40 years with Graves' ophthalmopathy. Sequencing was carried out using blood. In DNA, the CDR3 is TGTGCCAGCAGCAGGGGGACAGCAGGGACCGGGGAGCTGTTTTTT. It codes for CASSRGTAGTGELFF.